This T cell receptor beta chain was identified during a study of cytomegalovirus exposure and HLA in healthy donors. CDR3 size: 19 residues. Germline V gives CDR1 MNHEY, CDR2 SMNVEV (reference sequence). Trimming cost V 5 bases and J 6 bases; bases outside gene matches: 17. At collection, donors were nominally healthy, but unrecorded immune exposures were probable. PCR was performed using 60 Vbeta and 13 Jbeta primers. Libraries were prepared by immunoSEQ multiplex PCR; TCRdb keeps only in-frame clonotypes and omits some of them. The sample includes about 250,000 clones, around nine tenths of them seen just once.

V gene TRBV27 combines with J gene TRBJ2-1, with 12 bases lining up with TRBD2. The sample was PBMCs. This clonotype was obtained from a girl aged 2-10 years in good health and CMV-seronegative. CDR3 in amino acids: CASSPLAGGPGGWFNEQFF. In DNA, the CDR3 is TGTGCCAGCAGTCCGCTAGCGGGAGGGCCGGGCGGGTGGTTCAATGAGCAGTTCTTC.